These 7 T cell receptor beta chains were all obtained from the same sample, sequenced in a study of cytomegalovirus exposure and HLA in healthy donors. PCR primers comprised 60 Vbeta and 13 Jbeta primers. Some clones are missing from TCRdb's copy, which holds only in-frame ones; the method was immunoSEQ multiplex PCR. The data show 160,000 or so clones, approximately 88% seen once. Sequencing was performed on PBMCs. These receptors came from a woman aged 30 to 39 in good health and CMV-seronegative.

The chain has TRBV6-1 and TRBJ1-6; D may be TRBD1 (5 bases). The CDR3 has 18 amino acids. Trimming removed 2 bases from V and 0 bases from J, with 14 bases in between. Germline CDR1 and CDR2: MNHNS and SASEGT. This chain's CDR3 is CASSESYRGSSYNSPLHF. In DNA form, the CDR3 reads TGTGCCAGCAGTGAAAGCTATCGGGGGAGCTCCTATAATTCACCCCTCCACTTT.

The rearrangement uses TRBV27 and TRBJ1-3, with D uncertain. V was trimmed by 0 bases and J by 4 bases, leaving 10 bases between them. The CDR3 totals 15 residues. The germline CDR1 and CDR2 sequences are MNHEY and SMNVEV (reference sequence). The CDR3 DNA is TGTGCCAGCAGTTTATCGGGAGTTGGAGGAAACACCATATATTTT. It codes for CASSLSGVGGNTIYF.

The rearrangement links TRBV27 to TRBJ1-2; 7 bases agree with TRBD1. The CDR3 contains 16 residues. Germline-derived CDR1 and CDR2 are MNHEY and SMNVEV (reference sequence). The V and J ends lost 4 bases and 4 bases, in that order; junction bases with no gene match: 12. The CDR3 protein is CASSSALDRTVYGYTF. CDR3 DNA sequence: TGTGCCAGCAGTTCGGCGTTGGACAGGACCGTCTATGGCTACACCTTC.

This clone came up once. The chain is built from TRBV30 and TRBJ2-5; D might be TRBD2 (5 bases). The J call is in doubt because the DNA end fits TRBJ2-7 better. The CDR3 has 12 residues. CDR1 is GTSNPN, CDR2 SVGIG, per germline (reference sequence). CDR3 coding DNA: TGTGCCTGTCGGGAAGGGCCTTACGAGCAGTACTTC. Amino acid sequence: CACREGPYEQYF.

The V gene is TRBV29-1, the J gene TRBJ1-1, with D possibly being TRBD1 (5 bases). The germline V and J ends were trimmed by 1 base and 4 bases, with 13 bases remaining between them. The V gene's germline CDR1 is SQVTM and CDR2 ANQGSEA. The CDR3 is made up of 14 amino acids. CDR3 DNA sequence: TGCAGCGTTGAAGTTCCCGGGGGGGGCACTGAAGCTTTCTTT. It encodes CSVEVPGGGTEAFF. The whole variable domain, remainder taken from reference TRBV29-1 and TRBJ1-1, is SAVISQKPSRDICQRGTSLTIQCQVDSQVTMMFWYRQQPGQSLTLIATANQGSEATYESGFVIDKFPISRPNLTFSTLTVSNMSPEDSSIYLCSVEVPGGGTEAFFGQGTRLTVV.

The V call is TRBV11-2, the J call TRBJ1-4, with a possible D match to TRBD1 (5 bases). From germline, CDR1 is SGHAT and CDR2 FQNNGV. CDR3 size: 15 residues. The V gene lost 0 bases and the J gene lost 12 bases, with 17 bases spanning the gap. Here the CDR3 reads CASSLDHVGAPELFF. For the CDR3, the DNA is TGTGCCAGCAGCTTAGATCACGTAGGGGCGCCTGAACTGTTTTTT.

The rearrangement links TRBV18 to TRBJ2-3; a weak D match, TRBD2 (6 bases). The V gene's germline CDR1 is KGHSH and CDR2 LQKENI. This CDR3 is built from 15 residues. The V end was cut by 6 bases, the J end by 2 bases, with 15 bases between. The CDR3 region has the DNA TGTGCCAGCTCCCGACCAGGGAGGACCACAGATACGCAGTATTTT. Its translation is CASSRPGRTTDTQYF.